The 4 T cell receptor beta chains presented below share a single source sample, sequenced in a study of OX40 agonist ivuxolimab in advanced cancers. The data were produced by immunoSEQ multiplex PCR, yet TCRdb's version contains in-frame clones alone and is incomplete. The table has 15,000 to 20,000 clones, 90% to 95% seen once. Material: CD4+ or CD8+ T cells sorted from blood, obtained in a trial of the OX40 agonist ivuxolimab. Receptors were obtained from an adult with an advanced solid tumor such as melanoma, head and neck, liver or kidney cancer.

V gene TRBV11-2 combines with J gene TRBJ2-5; D possibly corresponds to TRBD1 (5 bases). The J call may be wrong; the DNA end is better matched by TRBJ2-7. The germline gives CDR1 SGHAT, CDR2 FQNNGV. The CDR3 extends over 15 amino acids. The CDR3 region is CASSLGQSPFSEQYF. The CDR3 DNA reads TGTGCCAGCAGCTTAGGACAGAGTCCTTTTAGCGAGCAGTACTTC.

The V and J genes are TRBV6-6 and TRBJ1-2, with D perhaps matching TRBD1 (5 bases). CDR1 MNHNY and CDR2 SVGAGI come from the germline V gene (reference sequence). The CDR3 runs 12 residues. V dropped 4 bases and J dropped 7 bases, with 10 bases sitting between them. CDR3 amino acids: CASSSDSIGYTF. The CDR3 nucleotides are TGTGCCAGCAGTTCCGACAGCATTGGCTACACCTTC.

This rearrangement joins TRBV19 to TRBJ1-1; D is unclear. The V end was cut by 6 bases, the J end by 9 bases, with 17 bases between. Germline CDR1 LNHDA, CDR2 SQIVND (reference sequence). The CDR3 is 13 amino acids. The CDR3 DNA sequence: TGTGCCAGTAGAGAAGTATTTGGGCTCCAAGCTTTCTTT. Translated, it gives CASREVFGLQAFF. Complete variable domain (other parts from reference TRBV19 and TRBJ1-1): DGGITQSPKYLFRKEGQNVTLSCEQNLNHDAMYWYRQDPGQGLRLIYYSQIVNDFQKGDIAEGYSVSREKKESFPLTVTSAQKNPTAFYLCASREVFGLQAFFGQGTRLTVV.

V and J are TRBV19 and TRBJ2-7; D is ambiguous. The V end was cut by 3 bases, the J end by 4 bases, with 10 bases between. This CDR3 contains 13 residues. CDR1 and CDR2 (germline): LNHDA, SQIVND (reference sequence). The CDR3: CASSIYQGYEQYF. The CDR3 nucleotides read TGTGCCAGTAGTATTTATCAAGGGTACGAGCAGTACTTC.